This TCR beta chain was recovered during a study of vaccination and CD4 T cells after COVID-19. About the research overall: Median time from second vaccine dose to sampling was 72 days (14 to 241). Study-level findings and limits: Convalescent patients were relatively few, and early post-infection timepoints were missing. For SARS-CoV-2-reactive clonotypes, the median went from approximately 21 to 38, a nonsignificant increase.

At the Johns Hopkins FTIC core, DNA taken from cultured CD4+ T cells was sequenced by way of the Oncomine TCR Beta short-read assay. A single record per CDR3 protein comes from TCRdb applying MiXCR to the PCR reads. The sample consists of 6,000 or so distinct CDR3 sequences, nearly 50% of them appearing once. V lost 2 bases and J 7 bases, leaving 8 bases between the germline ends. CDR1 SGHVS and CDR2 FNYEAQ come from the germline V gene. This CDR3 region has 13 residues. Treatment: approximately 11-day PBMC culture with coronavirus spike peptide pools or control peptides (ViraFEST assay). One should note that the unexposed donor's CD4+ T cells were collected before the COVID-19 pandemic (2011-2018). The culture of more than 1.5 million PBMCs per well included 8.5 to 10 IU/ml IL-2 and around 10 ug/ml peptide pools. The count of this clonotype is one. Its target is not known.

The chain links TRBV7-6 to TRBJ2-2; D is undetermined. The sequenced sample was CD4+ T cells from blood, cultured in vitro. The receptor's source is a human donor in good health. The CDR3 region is CASSLKVNGELFF. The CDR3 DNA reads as TGTGCCAGCAGCTTAAAAGTAAACGGGGAGCTGTTTTTT.